This entry concerns a single T cell receptor beta chain. Source study methods: Amplification of reference gene primers was used by the study to estimate nucleated cell counts. The protocol was immunoSEQ multiplex PCR, while the TCRdb copy is restricted to in-frame clones and leaves out a portion. V and J calls plus clone size are reproduced from that table; the DNA served to infer D and trimming. The repertoire holds 100,000 to 130,000 clones, with around 90% as singletons. The sample belongs to a study of blood T cell repertoires in COVID-19. Looking at the study overall: The origin of the acute and convalescent COVID-19 samples was the United States, Italy and Spain. T cells, B-cell-depleted T cells, or PBMCs supplied cDNA or gDNA.

There are 13 residues in the CDR3. Germline V gives CDR1 MDHEN, CDR2 SYDVKM. The germline V and J ends were trimmed by 4 bases and 5 bases, with 11 bases remaining between them. Sequencing was done on a sample of peripheral blood. The TCR originated in a woman under 40 with acute or convalescent COVID-19. The rearrangement joins TRBV28 to TRBJ1-2; D gene ambiguous. The CDR3: CASSSTGGYGYTF. The CDR3 nucleotides read TGTGCCAGCAGTTCCACGGGAGGGTATGGCTACACCTTC.